Here is one TCR beta chain with its context. This record belongs to a study of radiotherapy plus CTLA-4 blockade in lung cancer. The assay was immunoSEQ multiplex PCR, and TCRdb's table has in-frame clones only and misses some. The data contain some 50,000 clones, under 85% of them seen just once; the ten biggest clones take up about 2.9%. This CDR3 spans 15 amino acids. The V and J genes are TRBV21-1 and TRBJ1-5. TRBV21-1 is deemed a pseudogene. Source: peripheral blood, taken from a patient treated with radiotherapy plus ipilimumab. This TCR came from a human donor with non-small cell lung cancer who had a partial response to radiotherapy plus ipilimumab. CDR3 residues: CASSSREERYQPQHF. Written as DNA, the CDR3 is TGTGCCAGCAGCTCCAGGGAGGAGAGGTATCAGCCCCAGCATTTT.